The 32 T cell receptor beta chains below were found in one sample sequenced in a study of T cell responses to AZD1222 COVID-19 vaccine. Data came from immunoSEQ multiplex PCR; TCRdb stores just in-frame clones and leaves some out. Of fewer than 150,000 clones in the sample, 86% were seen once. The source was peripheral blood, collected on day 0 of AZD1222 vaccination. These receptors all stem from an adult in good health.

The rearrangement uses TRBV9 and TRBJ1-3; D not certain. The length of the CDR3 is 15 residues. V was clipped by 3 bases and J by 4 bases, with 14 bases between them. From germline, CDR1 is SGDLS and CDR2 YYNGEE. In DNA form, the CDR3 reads TGTGCCAGCAGCGCCGGATCGGTGGCCGGAAACACCATATATTTT. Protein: CASSAGSVAGNTIYF.

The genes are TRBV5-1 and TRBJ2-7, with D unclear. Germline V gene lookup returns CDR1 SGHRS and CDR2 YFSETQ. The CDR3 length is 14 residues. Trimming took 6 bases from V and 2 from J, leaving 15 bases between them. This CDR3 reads CASKASLTTYEQYF. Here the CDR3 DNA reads TGCGCCAGCAAGGCAAGTTTAACGACCTACGAGCAGTACTTC.

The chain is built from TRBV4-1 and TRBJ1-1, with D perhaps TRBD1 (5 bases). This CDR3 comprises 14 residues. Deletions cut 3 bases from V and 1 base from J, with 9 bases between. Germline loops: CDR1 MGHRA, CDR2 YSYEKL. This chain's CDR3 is CASSQGLRNTEAFF. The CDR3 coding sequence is TGCGCCAGCAGCCAGGGGCTACGGAACACTGAAGCTTTCTTT.

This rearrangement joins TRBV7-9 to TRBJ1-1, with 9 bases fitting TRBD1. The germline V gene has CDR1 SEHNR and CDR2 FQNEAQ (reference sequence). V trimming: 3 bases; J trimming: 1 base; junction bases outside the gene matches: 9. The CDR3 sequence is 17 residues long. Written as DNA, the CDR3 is TGTGCCAGCAGCTTCTCCCCCCCGGACAGGGGGAACACTGAAGCTTTCTTT. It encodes CASSFSPPDRGNTEAFF.

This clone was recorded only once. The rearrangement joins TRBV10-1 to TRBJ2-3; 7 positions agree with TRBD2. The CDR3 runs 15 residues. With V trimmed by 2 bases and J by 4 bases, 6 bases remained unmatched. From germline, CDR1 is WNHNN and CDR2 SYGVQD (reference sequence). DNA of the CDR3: TGCGCCAGCAGTGAGAAGACTAGCTTTCCAGATACGCAGTATTTT. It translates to CASSEKTSFPDTQYF.

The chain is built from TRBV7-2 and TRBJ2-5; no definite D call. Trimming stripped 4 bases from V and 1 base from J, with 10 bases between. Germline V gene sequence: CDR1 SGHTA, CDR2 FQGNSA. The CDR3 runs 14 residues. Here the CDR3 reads CASSSMGIQETQYF. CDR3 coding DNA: TGTGCCAGCAGCTCCATGGGCATCCAAGAGACCCAGTACTTC.

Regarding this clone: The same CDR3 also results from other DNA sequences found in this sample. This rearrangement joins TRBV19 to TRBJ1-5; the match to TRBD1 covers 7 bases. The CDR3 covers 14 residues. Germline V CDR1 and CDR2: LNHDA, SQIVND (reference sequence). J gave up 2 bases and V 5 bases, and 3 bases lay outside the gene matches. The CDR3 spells CASSGTGGNQPQHF. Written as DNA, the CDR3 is TGTGCCAGTAGTGGTACAGGGGGCAATCAGCCCCAGCATTTT.

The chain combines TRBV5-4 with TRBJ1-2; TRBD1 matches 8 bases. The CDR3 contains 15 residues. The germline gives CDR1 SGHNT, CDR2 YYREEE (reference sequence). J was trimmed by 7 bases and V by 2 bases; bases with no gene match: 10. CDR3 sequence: CASSLPGGAVGGYTF. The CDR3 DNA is TGTGCCAGCAGCTTACCAGGGGGCGCAGTAGGTGGCTACACCTTC. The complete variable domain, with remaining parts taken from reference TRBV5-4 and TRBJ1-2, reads ETGVTQSPTHLIKTRGQQVTLRCSSQSGHNTVSWYQQALGQGPQFIFQYYREEENGRGNFPPRFSGLQFPNYSSELNVNALELDDSALYLCASSLPGGAVGGYTFGSGTRLTVV.

The CDR3 DNA reads TGCGCCAGCAGCTCGGGGTCCCCGCCCTACGAGCAGTACTTC. Encoded protein: CASSSGSPPYEQYF. The chain combines TRBV5-1 with TRBJ2-7, with D possibly being TRBD2 (5 bases). The CDR3 extends over 14 amino acids. Between the trimmed V and J ends, which lost 3 bases and 2 bases, there was a span of 12 bases. The germline gives CDR1 SGHRS, CDR2 YFSETQ.

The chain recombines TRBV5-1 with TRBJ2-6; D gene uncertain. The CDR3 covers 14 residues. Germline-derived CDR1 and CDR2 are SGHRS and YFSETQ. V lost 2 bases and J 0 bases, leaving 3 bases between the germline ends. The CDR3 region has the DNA TGCGCCAGCAGCTTCACCTCTGGGGCCAACGTCCTGACTTTC. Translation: CASSFTSGANVLTF.

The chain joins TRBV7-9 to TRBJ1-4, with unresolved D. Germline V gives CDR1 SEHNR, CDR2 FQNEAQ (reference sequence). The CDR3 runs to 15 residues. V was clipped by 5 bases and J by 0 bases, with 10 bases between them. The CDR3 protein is CASSHDGATNEKLFF. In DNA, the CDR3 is TGTGCCAGCAGCCACGACGGAGCAACTAATGAAAAACTGTTTTTT.

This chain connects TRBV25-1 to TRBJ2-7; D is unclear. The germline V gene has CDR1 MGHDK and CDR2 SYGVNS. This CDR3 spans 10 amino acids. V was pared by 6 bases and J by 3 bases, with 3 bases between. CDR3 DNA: TGTGCCAGCAGGGACTACGAGCAGTACTTC. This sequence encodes CASRDYEQYF.

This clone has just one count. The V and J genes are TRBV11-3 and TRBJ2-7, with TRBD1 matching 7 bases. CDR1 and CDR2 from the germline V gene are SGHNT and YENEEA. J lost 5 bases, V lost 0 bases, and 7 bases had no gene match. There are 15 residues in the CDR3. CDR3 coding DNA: TGTGCCAGCAGCTTAGAAGGACAAGGGGGCGACGAGCAGTACTTC. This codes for CASSLEGQGGDEQYF.

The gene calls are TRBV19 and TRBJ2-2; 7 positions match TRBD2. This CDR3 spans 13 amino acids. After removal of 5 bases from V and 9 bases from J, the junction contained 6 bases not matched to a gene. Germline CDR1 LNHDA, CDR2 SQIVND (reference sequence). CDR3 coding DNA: TGTGCCAGTAGTGCCAGCGGGGTTCGGGAGCTGTTTTTT. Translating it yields CASSASGVRELFF.

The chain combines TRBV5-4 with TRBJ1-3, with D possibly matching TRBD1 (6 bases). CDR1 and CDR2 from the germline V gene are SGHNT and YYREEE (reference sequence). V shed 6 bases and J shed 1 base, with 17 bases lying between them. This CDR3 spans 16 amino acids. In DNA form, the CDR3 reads TGTGCCAGCACGACGGGGGCAGGGACATCTGGAAACACCATATATTTT. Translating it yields CASTTGAGTSGNTIYF.

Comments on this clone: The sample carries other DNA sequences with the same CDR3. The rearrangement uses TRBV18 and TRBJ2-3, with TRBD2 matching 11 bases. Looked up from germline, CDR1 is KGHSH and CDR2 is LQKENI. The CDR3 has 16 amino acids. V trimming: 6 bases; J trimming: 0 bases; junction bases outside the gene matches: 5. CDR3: CASSSRLAGSTDTQYF. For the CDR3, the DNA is TGTGCCAGCTCCTCCCGACTAGCGGGGAGCACAGATACGCAGTATTTT.

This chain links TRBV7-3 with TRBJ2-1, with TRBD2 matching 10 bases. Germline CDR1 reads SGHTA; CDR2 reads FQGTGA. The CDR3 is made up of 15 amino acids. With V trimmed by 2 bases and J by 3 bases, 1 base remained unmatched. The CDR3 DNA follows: TGTGCCAGCAGCTTAGGACTAGCGGTCTACAATGAGCAGTTCTTC. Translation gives CASSLGLAVYNEQFF.

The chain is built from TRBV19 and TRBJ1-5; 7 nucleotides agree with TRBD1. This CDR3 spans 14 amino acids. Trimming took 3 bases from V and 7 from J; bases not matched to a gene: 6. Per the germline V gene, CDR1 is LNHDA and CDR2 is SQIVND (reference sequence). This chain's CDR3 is CASSIRQGSQPQHF. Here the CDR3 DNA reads TGTGCCAGTAGTATCAGACAGGGCAGCCAGCCCCAGCATTTT.

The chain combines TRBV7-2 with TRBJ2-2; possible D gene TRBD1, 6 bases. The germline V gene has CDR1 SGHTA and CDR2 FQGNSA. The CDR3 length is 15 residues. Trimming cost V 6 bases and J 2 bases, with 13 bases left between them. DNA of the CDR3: TGTGCCAGCAGGAGGAAGGGGGTAAACACCGGGGAGCTGTTTTTT. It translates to CASRRKGVNTGELFF.

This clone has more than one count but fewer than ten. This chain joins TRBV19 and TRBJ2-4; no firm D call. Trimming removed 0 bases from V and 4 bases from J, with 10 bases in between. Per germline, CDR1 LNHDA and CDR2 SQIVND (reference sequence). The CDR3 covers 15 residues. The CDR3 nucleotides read TGTGCCAGTAGTATAGAAGTGTCGGTAAAAAACATTCAGTACTTC. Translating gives CASSIEVSVKNIQYF.

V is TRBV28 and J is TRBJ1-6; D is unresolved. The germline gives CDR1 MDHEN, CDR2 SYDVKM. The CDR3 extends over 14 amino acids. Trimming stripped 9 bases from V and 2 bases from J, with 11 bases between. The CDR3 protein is CASLRGPYNSPLHF. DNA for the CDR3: TGTGCCAGTTTGCGGGGTCCCTATAATTCACCCCTCCACTTT.

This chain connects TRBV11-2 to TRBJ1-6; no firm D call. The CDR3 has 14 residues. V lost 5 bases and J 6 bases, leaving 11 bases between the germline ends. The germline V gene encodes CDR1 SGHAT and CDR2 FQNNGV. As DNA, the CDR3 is TGTGCCAGCAGCCCCCGTCTGGGTAATTCACCCCTCCACTTT. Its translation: CASSPRLGNSPLHF. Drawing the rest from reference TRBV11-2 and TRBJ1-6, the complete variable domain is EAGVAQSPRYKIIEKRQSVAFWCNPISGHATLYWYQQILGQGPKLLIQFQNNGVVDDSQLPKDRFSAERLKGVDSTLKIQPAKLEDSAVYLCASSPRLGNSPLHFGNGTRLTVT.

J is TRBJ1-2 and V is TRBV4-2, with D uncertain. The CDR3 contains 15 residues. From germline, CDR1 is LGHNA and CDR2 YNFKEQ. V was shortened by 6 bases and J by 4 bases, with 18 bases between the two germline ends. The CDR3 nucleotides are TGTGCCAGCAGTCAATCCCCCTACAGCATCTATGGCTACACCTTC. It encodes CASSQSPYSIYGYTF.

The CDR3 nucleotides read TGTGCCAGCTCACCCTTAAAGACAGGGACCACTGAAGCTTTCTTT. Its protein product is CASSPLKTGTTEAFF. V gene TRBV18 combines with J gene TRBJ1-1; TRBD1 matches at 7 bases. The germline V gene has CDR1 KGHSH and CDR2 LQKENI. This CDR3 spans 15 amino acids. J gave up 4 bases and V 3 bases, and 8 bases lay outside the gene matches. The whole variable domain, remainder taken from reference TRBV18 and TRBJ1-1, is NAGVMQNPRHLVRRRGQEARLRCSPMKGHSHVYWYRQLPEEGLKFMVYLQKENIIDESGMPKERFSAEFPKEGPSILRIQQVVRGDSAAYFCASSPLKTGTTEAFFGQGTRLTVV.

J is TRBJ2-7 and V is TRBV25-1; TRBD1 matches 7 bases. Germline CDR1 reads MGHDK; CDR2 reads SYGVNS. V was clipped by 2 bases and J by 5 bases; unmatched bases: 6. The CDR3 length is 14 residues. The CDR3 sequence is CASSEEGQGDEQYF. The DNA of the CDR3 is TGTGCCAGCAGTGAAGAGGGTCAGGGGGACGAGCAGTACTTC.

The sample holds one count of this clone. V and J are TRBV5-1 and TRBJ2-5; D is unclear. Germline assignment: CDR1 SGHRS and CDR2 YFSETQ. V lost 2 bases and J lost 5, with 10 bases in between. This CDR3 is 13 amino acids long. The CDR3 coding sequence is TGCGCCAGCAGCTTCCCTGGGCGGGAGACCCAGTACTTC. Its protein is CASSFPGRETQYF. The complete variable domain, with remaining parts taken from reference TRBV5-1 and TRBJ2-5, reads KAGVTQTPRYLIKTRGQQVTLSCSPISGHRSVSWYQQTPGQGLQFLFEYFSETQRNKGNFPGRFSGRQFSNSRSEMNVSTLELGDSALYLCASSFPGRETQYFGPGTRLLVL.

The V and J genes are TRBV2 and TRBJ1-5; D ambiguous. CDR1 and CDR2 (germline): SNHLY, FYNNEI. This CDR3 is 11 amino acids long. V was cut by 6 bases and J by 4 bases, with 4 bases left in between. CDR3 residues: CASRLNQPQHF. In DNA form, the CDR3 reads TGTGCCAGCAGGCTAAATCAGCCCCAGCATTTT.

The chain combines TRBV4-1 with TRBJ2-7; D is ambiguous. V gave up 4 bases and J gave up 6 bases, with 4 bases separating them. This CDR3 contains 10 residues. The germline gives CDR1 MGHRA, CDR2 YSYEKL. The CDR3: CASSRGEQYF. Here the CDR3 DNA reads TGCGCCAGCAGCCGGGGCGAGCAGTACTTC.

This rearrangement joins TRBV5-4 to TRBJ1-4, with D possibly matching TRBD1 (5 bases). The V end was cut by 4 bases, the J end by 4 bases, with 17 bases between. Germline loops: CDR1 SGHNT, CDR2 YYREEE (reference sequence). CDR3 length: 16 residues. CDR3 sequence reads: CASSPSSQGGNEKLFF. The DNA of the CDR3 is TGTGCCAGCAGCCCATCCTCCCAGGGCGGTAATGAAAAACTGTTTTTT.

CDR3 DNA sequence: TGTGCCACTATCCTTCGCAGGGCCCAAGAGACCCAGTACTTC. The encoded protein is CATILRRAQETQYF. The genes are TRBV24-1 and TRBJ2-5; a weak D match, TRBD1 (5 bases). CDR1 and CDR2 from the germline V gene are KGHDR and SFDVKD. V was cut by 10 bases and J by 1 base, with 15 bases left in between. The CDR3 loop spans 14 amino acids.

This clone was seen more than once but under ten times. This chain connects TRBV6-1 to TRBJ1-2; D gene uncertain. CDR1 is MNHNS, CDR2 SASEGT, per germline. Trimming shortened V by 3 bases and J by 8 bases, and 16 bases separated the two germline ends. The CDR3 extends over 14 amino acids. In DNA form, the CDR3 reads TGTGCCAGCAGTGAGCTTGGGAGCCGACCGGGCTACACCTTC. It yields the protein CASSELGSRPGYTF.

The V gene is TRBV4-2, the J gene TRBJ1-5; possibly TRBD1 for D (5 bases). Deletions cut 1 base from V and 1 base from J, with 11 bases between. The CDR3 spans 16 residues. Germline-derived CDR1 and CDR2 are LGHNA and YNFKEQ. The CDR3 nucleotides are TGTGCCAGCAGCCAAGGGGGGGTTGGGAGCAATCAGCCCCAGCATTTT. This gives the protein CASSQGGVGSNQPQHF.